The T cell receptor (beta chain) described here comes from a study of OX40 agonist ivuxolimab in advanced cancers. Turning to the study itself: Partial responses were achieved by three patients, one with hepatocellular carcinoma and two with cutaneous melanoma.

TCRdb keeps only in-frame clones here, not all; method: immunoSEQ multiplex PCR. Among roughly 90,000 clones listed, roughly nine tenths were seen once. People who had autoimmune disease history or systemic immunosuppression were excluded. Germline loops: CDR1 SGHDT, CDR2 YYEEEE. CDR3 length equals 15 residues. Between the trimmed V and J ends, which lost 1 base and 3 bases, there was a span of 13 bases. The sample consisted of CD4+ or CD8+ T cells sorted from blood, taken in a trial of the OX40 agonist ivuxolimab. The clonotype originates from an adult with an advanced solid tumor such as melanoma, head and neck, liver or kidney cancer. The chain has TRBV5-6 and TRBJ1-1; D may be TRBD1 (5 bases). CDR3: CASSLSDRRHTEAFF. CDR3 bases: TGTGCCAGCAGCTTGTCTGACAGAAGGCACACTGAAGCTTTCTTT.